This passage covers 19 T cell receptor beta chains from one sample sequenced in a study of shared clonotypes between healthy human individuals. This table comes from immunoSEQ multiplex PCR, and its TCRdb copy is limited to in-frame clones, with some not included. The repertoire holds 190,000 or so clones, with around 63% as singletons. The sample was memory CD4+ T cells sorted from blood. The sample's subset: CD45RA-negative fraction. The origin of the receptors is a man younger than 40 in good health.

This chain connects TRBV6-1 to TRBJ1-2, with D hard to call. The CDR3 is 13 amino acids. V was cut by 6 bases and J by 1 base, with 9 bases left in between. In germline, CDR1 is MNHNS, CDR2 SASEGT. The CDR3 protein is CASSMTDNYGYTF. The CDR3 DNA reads TGTGCCAGCAGCATGACTGATAACTATGGCTACACCTTC.

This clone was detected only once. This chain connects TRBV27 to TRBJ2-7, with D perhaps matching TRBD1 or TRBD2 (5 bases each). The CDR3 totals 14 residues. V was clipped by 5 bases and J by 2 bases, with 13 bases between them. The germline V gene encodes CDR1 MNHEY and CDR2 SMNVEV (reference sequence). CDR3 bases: TGTGCCAGCAGTCGACCGGGACCTCCCTACGAGCAGTACTTC. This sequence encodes CASSRPGPPYEQYF.

CDR3 sequence: CASSPWVRGGQPQHF. As DNA, the CDR3 is TGTGCCAGCAGTCCCTGGGTCAGGGGGGGTCAGCCCCAGCATTTT. V usage is TRBV27 and J usage is TRBJ1-5, with TRBD1 matching 7 bases. The germline gives CDR1 MNHEY, CDR2 SMNVEV (reference sequence). After removal of 5 bases from V and 6 bases from J, the junction contained 10 bases not matched to a gene. CDR3 length equals 15 residues.

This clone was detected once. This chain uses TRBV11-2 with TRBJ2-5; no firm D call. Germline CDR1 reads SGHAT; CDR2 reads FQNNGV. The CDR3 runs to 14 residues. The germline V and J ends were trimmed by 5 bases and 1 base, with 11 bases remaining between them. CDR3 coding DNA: TGTGCCAGCAGCCCGCTGAAGGGCCAAGAGACCCAGTACTTC. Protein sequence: CASSPLKGQETQYF.

CDR3 coding DNA: TGCGCCAGCAGCAAGGAACTAGCGCTCTCCTACGAGCAGTACTTC. It yields the protein CASSKELALSYEQYF. The V and J genes are TRBV4-3 and TRBJ2-7; 7 bases agree with TRBD2. After removal of 5 bases from V and 0 bases from J, the junction contained 7 bases not matched to a gene. This CDR3 is 15 amino acids long. CDR1 LGHNA and CDR2 YSLEER come from the germline V gene.

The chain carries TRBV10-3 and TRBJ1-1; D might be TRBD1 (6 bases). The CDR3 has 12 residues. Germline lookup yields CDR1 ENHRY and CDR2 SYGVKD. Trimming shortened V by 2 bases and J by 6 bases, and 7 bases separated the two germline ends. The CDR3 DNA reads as TGTGCCATCAGTGAGGAGGGGGCTGAAGCTTTCTTT. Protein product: CAISEEGAEAFF.

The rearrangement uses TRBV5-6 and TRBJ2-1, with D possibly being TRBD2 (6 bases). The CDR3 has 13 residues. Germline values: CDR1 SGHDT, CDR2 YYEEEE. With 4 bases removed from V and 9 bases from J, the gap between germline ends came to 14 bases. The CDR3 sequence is CASSHPSSAEQFF. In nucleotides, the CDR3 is TGTGCCAGCAGCCATCCCTCTAGCGCTGAGCAGTTCTTC.

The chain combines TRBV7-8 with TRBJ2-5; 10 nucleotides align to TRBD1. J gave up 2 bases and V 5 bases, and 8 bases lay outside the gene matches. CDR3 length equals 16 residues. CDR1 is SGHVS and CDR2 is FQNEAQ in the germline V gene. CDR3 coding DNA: TGTGCCAGCAGCCGCGGTCGGACAGGGGGTCAAGAGACCCAGTACTTC. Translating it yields CASSRGRTGGQETQYF.

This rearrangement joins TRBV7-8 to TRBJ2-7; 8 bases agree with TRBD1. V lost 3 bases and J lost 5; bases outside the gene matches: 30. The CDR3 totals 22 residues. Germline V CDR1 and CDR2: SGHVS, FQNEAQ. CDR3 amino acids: CASSFRGQAPLSSGSALNEQYF. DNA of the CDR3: TGTGCCAGCAGCTTCCGGGGACAGGCACCTCTTTCGTCCGGGAGCGCATTAAACGAGCAGTACTTC.

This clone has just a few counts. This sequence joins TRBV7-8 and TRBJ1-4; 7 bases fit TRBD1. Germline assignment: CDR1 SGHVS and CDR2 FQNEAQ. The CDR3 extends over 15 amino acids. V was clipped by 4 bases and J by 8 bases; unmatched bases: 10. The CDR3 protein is CASSSTGTAREKLFF. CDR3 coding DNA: TGTGCCAGCAGCTCCACCGGGACAGCGCGGGAAAAACTGTTTTTT.

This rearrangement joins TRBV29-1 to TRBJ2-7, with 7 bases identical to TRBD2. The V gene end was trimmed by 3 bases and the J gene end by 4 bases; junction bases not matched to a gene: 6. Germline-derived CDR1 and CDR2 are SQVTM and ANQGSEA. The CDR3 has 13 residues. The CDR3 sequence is CSVEAGVGYEQYF. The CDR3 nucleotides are TGCAGCGTTGAGGCGGGAGTGGGGTACGAGCAGTACTTC.

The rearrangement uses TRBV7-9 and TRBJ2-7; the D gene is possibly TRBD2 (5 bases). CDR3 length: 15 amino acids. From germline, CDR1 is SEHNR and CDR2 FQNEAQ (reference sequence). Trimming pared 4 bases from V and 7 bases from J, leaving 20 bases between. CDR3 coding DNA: TGTGCCAGCAGCTCCCGAGGGCCGTTCTCCTTGGAGCAGTACTTC. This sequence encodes CASSSRGPFSLEQYF.

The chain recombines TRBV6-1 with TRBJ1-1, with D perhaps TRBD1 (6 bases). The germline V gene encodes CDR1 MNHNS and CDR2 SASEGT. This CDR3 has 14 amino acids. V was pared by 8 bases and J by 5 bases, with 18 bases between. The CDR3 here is CASEWGPPGTEAFF. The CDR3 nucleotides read TGTGCCAGCGAGTGGGGGCCACCCGGGACTGAAGCTTTCTTT.

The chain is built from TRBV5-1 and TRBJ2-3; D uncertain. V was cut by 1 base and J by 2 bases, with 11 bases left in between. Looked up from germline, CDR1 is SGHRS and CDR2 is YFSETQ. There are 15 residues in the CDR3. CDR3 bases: TGCGCCAGCAGCTTGCTGACACCAAACACAGATACGCAGTATTTT. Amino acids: CASSLLTPNTDTQYF.

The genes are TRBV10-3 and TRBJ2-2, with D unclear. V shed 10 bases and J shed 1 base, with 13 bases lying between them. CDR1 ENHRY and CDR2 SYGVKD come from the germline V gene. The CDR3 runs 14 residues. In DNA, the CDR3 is TGTGCCACCAAAAAAGCCCAGAACACCGGGGAGCTGTTTTTT. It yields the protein CATKKAQNTGELFF.

DNA for the CDR3: TGTGCCAGCTCCCCGACAGGGGGCTATGGAAACACCATATATTTT. This encodes CASSPTGGYGNTIYF. The V call is TRBV18, the J call TRBJ1-3; TRBD1 matches at 10 bases. V was clipped by 6 bases and J by 3 bases; unmatched bases: 5. Germline V gives CDR1 KGHSH, CDR2 LQKENI. There are 15 residues in the CDR3.

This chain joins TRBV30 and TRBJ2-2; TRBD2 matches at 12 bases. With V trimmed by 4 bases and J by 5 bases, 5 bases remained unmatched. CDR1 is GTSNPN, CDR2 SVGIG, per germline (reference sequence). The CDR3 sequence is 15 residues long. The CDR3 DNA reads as TGTGCCTGGACGAACGGACTAGCGGGGACCGGGGAGCTGTTTTTT. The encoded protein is CAWTNGLAGTGELFF.

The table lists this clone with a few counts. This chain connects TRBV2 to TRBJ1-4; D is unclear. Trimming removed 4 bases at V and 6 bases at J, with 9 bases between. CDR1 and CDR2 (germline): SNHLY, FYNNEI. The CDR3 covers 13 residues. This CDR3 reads CASSVEGDEKLFF. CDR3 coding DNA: TGTGCCAGCAGTGTGGAGGGCGATGAAAAACTGTTTTTT.

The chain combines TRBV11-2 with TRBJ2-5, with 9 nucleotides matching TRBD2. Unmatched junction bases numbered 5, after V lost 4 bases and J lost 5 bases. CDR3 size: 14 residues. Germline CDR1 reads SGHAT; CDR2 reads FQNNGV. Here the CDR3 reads CASSSSGRLETQYF. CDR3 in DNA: TGTGCCAGCAGCTCGAGCGGGAGGTTGGAGACCCAGTACTTC.